These T cell receptor beta chains were read from a single sample in a study of Ad26.COV2.S vaccination and SARS-CoV-2 variants. Some clones are missing from TCRdb's copy, which holds only in-frame ones; the method was immunoSEQ multiplex PCR. The sample consists of roughly 500,000 clones, roughly 87% of them appearing once. The material sequenced was peripheral blood, taken in a trial of Ad26.COV2.S vaccine versus placebo. Receptors were obtained from a person between 18 and 65 years old who received the Ad26.COV2.S COVID-19 vaccine or a placebo. Both conserved end residues are part of each CDR3. A D gene is named only where the DNA matches it firmly. Clone size is shown for a subset of rows, as once, few, many or a class of expanded clone.

d_call clone_size j_call v_call cdr3_aa cdr3_nt
TRBD1 NA TRBJ1-6 TRBV28 CASGFRTGGSYNSPLHF TGTGCCAGCGGCTTTCGGACAGGAGGCTCCTATAATTCACCCCTCCACTTT
NA NA TRBJ1-1 TRBV5-6 CASNLGGEAFF TGTGCCAGCAACCTAGGGGGGGAAGCTTTCTTT
NA NA TRBJ1-6 TRBV7-8 CASSLVGELGSPLHF TGTGCCAGCAGCTTAGTAGGGGAGTTGGGTTCACCCCTCCACTTT
TRBD2 once TRBJ2-5 TRBV28 CASSARSGGQETQYF TGTGCCAGCAGTGCCAGATCGGGGGGTCAAGAGACCCAGTACTTC
TRBD1 NA TRBJ2-5 TRBV3-1/TRBV3-2 CASSTTGQGEETQYF TGTGCCAGCAGCACGACTGGACAGGGTGAAGAGACCCAGTACTTC
NA NA TRBJ2-2 TRBV27 CASSFIGGSGELFF TGTGCCAGCAGTTTTATTGGCGGTTCCGGGGAGCTGTTTTTT
NA NA TRBJ1-3 TRBV19 CASSSTGTHSGNTIYF TGTGCCAGTAGTTCAACAGGGACCCACTCTGGAAACACCATATATTTT
NA NA TRBJ2-7 TRBV7-2 CASSEFRGPSDEQYF TGTGCCAGCAGCGAGTTTAGGGGGCCTAGCGACGAGCAGTACTTC
NA NA TRBJ2-2 TRBV9 CASSAVGAGELFF TGTGCCAGCAGCGCTGTAGGTGCCGGGGAGCTGTTTTTT
TRBD2 NA TRBJ2-1 TRBV7-3 CASSMGLAGDNEQFF TGTGCCAGCAGCATGGGACTAGCGGGAGACAATGAGCAGTTCTTC
NA few TRBJ2-2 TRBV18 CASSPARDSFYTGELFF TGTGCCAGCTCACCGGCCCGGGACTCCTTCTACACCGGGGAGCTGTTTTTT
NA NA TRBJ2-7 TRBV4-3 CASSQDLGSTYEQYF TGCGCCAGCAGCCAAGATCTGGGCAGTACCTACGAGCAGTACTTC
NA NA TRBJ2-1 TRBV6-2/TRBV6-3 CASSESASYNEQFF TGTGCCAGCAGCGAATCGGCCTCCTACAATGAGCAGTTCTTC
NA NA TRBJ2-7 TRBV7-2 CASSLIAADSYEQYF TGTGCCAGCAGCTTAATCGCGGCCGATTCCTACGAGCAGTACTTC
NA NA TRBJ1-1 TRBV28 CASRGTTAMNTEAFF TGTGCCAGCAGGGGAACGACAGCCATGAACACTGAAGCTTTCTTT
NA NA TRBJ1-1 TRBV19 CASLNTGYAEAFF TGTGCCAGCCTAAACACAGGGTACGCTGAAGCTTTCTTT
NA NA TRBJ1-2 TRBV29-1 CSVSGGTGSGYTF TGCAGCGTTTCGGGCGGGACGGGCTCTGGCTACACCTTC
TRBD1 NA TRBJ1-2 TRBV19 CASDRGQNYGYTF TGTGCCAGCGACAGGGGCCAGAACTATGGCTACACCTTC
NA few TRBJ1-4 TRBV2 CASSEVRGGEKLFF TGTGCCAGCAGTGAGGTGAGAGGCGGCGAAAAACTGTTTTTT
NA NA TRBJ2-3 TRBV15 CATRSGEWQGSTDTQYF TGTGCCACCAGGTCCGGCGAGTGGCAGGGGAGCACAGATACGCAGTATTTT
NA NA TRBJ2-7 TRBV19 CASSISPGGYEQYF TGTGCCAGTAGTATAAGCCCTGGGGGCTACGAGCAGTACTTC
TRBD1 NA TRBJ2-7 TRBV29-1 CSVEGSTGVSYEQYF TGCAGCGTTGAAGGTTCGACAGGGGTATCCTACGAGCAGTACTTC